The 16 T cell receptor beta chains below all came from one sample that was sequenced in a study of PD-1 blockade in classical Hodgkin lymphoma. Data came from immunoSEQ multiplex PCR; TCRdb stores just in-frame clones and leaves some out. This sample has about 60,000 clones; more than 90% occur once, and the top ten carry approximately 9.9%. Relapses following autologous stem cell transplantation were seen in all patients, with brentuximab vedotin exposure varying. Material: peripheral blood mononuclear cells (PBMCs), obtained at baseline. These receptors all come from a human donor with classical Hodgkin lymphoma.

V usage is TRBV5-1 and J usage is TRBJ2-2; 7 nucleotides match TRBD2. The CDR3 has 14 amino acids. CDR1 and CDR2 from the germline V gene are SGHRS and YFSETQ. Trimming took 1 base from V and 6 from J; bases not matched to a gene: 3. CDR3 in amino acids: CASSLWEGAGELFF. CDR3 bases: TGCGCCAGCAGCTTGTGGGAGGGAGCCGGGGAGCTGTTTTTT. Drawing the rest from reference TRBV5-1 and TRBJ2-2, the complete variable domain is KAGVTQTPRYLIKTRGQQVTLSCSPISGHRSVSWYQQTPGQGLQFLFEYFSETQRNKGNFPGRFSGRQFSNSRSEMNVSTLELGDSALYLCASSLWEGAGELFFGEGSRLTVL.

The chain recombines TRBV7-9 with TRBJ2-1; a possible D gene is TRBD2 (5 bases). The ends were cut back, 7 bases at V and 1 base at J, with 11 bases in the middle. Germline CDR1 SEHNR, CDR2 FQNEAQ (reference sequence). The length of the CDR3 is 14 residues. The CDR3 bases are TGTGCCAGCATCGCGGACTCGTCCTACAATGAGCAGTTCTTC. Translation: CASIADSSYNEQFF.

V gene TRBV28 combines with J gene TRBJ1-2; D uncertain. Germline V lookup: CDR1 MDHEN, CDR2 SYDVKM. V was shortened by 3 bases and J by 2 bases, with 13 bases between the two germline ends. The CDR3 is 15 residues long. CDR3 in DNA: TGTGCCAGCAGTTTCTCGGTTCGGCTCAACTATGGCTACACCTTC. This encodes CASSFSVRLNYGYTF.

Here the CDR3 reads CASSFWTGDTGELFF. CDR3 bases: TGTGCCAGCAGTTTCTGGACAGGGGACACCGGGGAGCTGTTTTTT. The V and J genes are TRBV27 and TRBJ2-2; 9 nucleotides match TRBD1. The CDR3 contains 15 residues. V trimming: 3 bases; J trimming: 3 bases; junction bases outside the gene matches: 2. Germline values: CDR1 MNHEY, CDR2 SMNVEV (reference sequence).

V is TRBV7-6 and J is TRBJ2-3; a possible D gene is TRBD1 (6 bases). The V and J ends lost 5 bases and 6 bases respectively, with 18 bases between them. Germline V gives CDR1 SGHVS, CDR2 FNYEAQ. The CDR3 sequence is 15 residues long. The CDR3: CASSLRDTAPDTQYF. The CDR3 DNA is TGTGCCAGCAGCCTCCGGGACACTGCTCCGGATACGCAGTATTTT.

This chain links TRBV7-2 with TRBJ1-6; no reliable D call. V was cut by 1 base and J by 9 bases, with 10 bases left in between. The CDR3 totals 14 residues. The germline V gene has CDR1 SGHTA and CDR2 FQGNSA. This CDR3 reads CASSLGRVPSPLHF. CDR3 coding DNA: TGTGCCAGCAGCTTAGGAAGGGTACCTTCACCCCTCCACTTT.

The rearrangement joins TRBV7-2 to TRBJ2-7; 7 bases are shared with TRBD2. This CDR3 has 14 amino acids. Trimming at V came to 2 bases and at J to 6 bases, leaving 7 bases not matched to a gene. CDR1 is SGHTA, CDR2 FQGNSA, per germline. The CDR3 nucleotides read TGTGCCAGCAGCTTACGAGGGAGGGAGGGCGAGCAGTACTTC. It yields the protein CASSLRGREGEQYF.

The gene calls are TRBV19 and TRBJ1-5; no reliable D call. CDR1 and CDR2 from the germline V gene are LNHDA and SQIVND (reference sequence). The ends were cut back, 3 bases at V and 6 bases at J, with 18 bases in the middle. CDR3 length equals 16 residues. This chain's CDR3 is CASSMEMMRQSQPQHF. CDR3 in DNA: TGTGCCAGTAGTATGGAGATGATGAGACAATCTCAGCCCCAGCATTTT.

The chain has TRBV27 and TRBJ2-7; 13 bases map to TRBD2. The CDR3 spans 16 residues. Trimming took 7 bases from V and 6 from J; bases not matched to a gene: 12. Germline lookup yields CDR1 MNHEY and CDR2 SMNVEV (reference sequence). DNA of the CDR3: TGTGCCAGCACCCATATACTAGCGGGAGGGCCCGGCGAGCAGTACTTC. Translated, it gives CASTHILAGGPGEQYF.

The chain joins TRBV27 to TRBJ1-4, with 8 bases fitting TRBD1. The CDR3 spans 13 residues. In germline, CDR1 is MNHEY, CDR2 SMNVEV (reference sequence). J lost 8 bases, V lost 4 bases, and 3 bases had no gene match. In nucleotides, the CDR3 is TGTGCCAGCAGTTACAGGGGGAGAGAAAAACTGTTTTTT. This encodes CASSYRGREKLFF. Full variable domain (remainder filled in from reference TRBV27 and TRBJ1-4): EAQVTQNPRYLITVTGKKLTVTCSQNMNHEYMSWYRQDPGLGLRQIYYSMNVEVTDKGDVPEGYKVSRKEKRNFPLILESPSPNQTSLYFCASSYRGREKLFFGSGTQLSVL.

The genes are TRBV6-1 and TRBJ2-1; a possible D gene is TRBD2 (6 bases). CDR1 is MNHNS and CDR2 is SASEGT in the germline V gene. V was cut by 7 bases and J by 0 bases, with 13 bases left in between. This CDR3 region has 15 residues. DNA for the CDR3: TGTGCCAGCACCCGGGACTTCCTCTCCTACAATGAGCAGTTCTTC. Amino acids: CASTRDFLSYNEQFF.

This rearrangement joins TRBV7-9 to TRBJ2-1; TRBD2 aligns across 13 bases. The CDR3 spans 16 residues. V lost 2 bases and J lost 7; bases outside the gene matches: 5. Germline CDR1 and CDR2: SEHNR and FQNEAQ (reference sequence). The CDR3 coding sequence is TGTGCCAGCAGCTTAACTAGCGGGGGGGCCGAGAATGAGCAGTTCTTC. Translated: CASSLTSGGAENEQFF.

The chain combines TRBV28 with TRBJ2-7; D not resolved. The V end was cut by 3 bases, the J end by 3 bases, with 3 bases between. Germline CDR1 is MDHEN and CDR2 is SYDVKM. This CDR3 has 11 amino acids. CDR3 sequence (DNA): TGTGCCAGCAGTTTCCGCTACGAGCAGTACTTC. Protein: CASSFRYEQYF.

The chain combines TRBV7-3 with TRBJ2-1; D might be TRBD2 (6 bases). CDR1 SGHTA and CDR2 FQGTGA come from the germline V gene. V was shortened by 2 bases and J by 4 bases, with 12 bases between the two germline ends. The CDR3 contains 15 residues. In nucleotides, the CDR3 is TGTGCCAGCAGCTTAGGGGGTAGCGGTTACAATGAGCAGTTCTTC. This encodes CASSLGGSGYNEQFF.

This clone was observed a handful of times. The genes are TRBV28 and TRBJ2-1, with 11 bases identical to TRBD2. V shed 3 bases, J shed 3 bases, and the junction held 7 bases outside the gene matches. Germline-derived CDR1 and CDR2 are MDHEN and SYDVKM. The CDR3 sequence is 17 residues long. This CDR3 reads CASSLGLAGGLYNEQFF. The CDR3 DNA is TGTGCCAGCAGTTTGGGGCTAGCGGGAGGACTCTACAATGAGCAGTTCTTC.

The chain joins TRBV29-1 to TRBJ2-7; the match to TRBD2 covers 9 bases. The ends lost 7 bases at V and 6 bases at J; junction bases unmatched: 13. Germline assignment: CDR1 SQVTM and CDR2 ANQGSEA. The CDR3 is 14 residues long. The CDR3 loop is CSAVRETSGVEQYF. Written as DNA, the CDR3 is TGCAGCGCCGTCAGGGAGACTAGCGGCGTCGAGCAGTACTTC.